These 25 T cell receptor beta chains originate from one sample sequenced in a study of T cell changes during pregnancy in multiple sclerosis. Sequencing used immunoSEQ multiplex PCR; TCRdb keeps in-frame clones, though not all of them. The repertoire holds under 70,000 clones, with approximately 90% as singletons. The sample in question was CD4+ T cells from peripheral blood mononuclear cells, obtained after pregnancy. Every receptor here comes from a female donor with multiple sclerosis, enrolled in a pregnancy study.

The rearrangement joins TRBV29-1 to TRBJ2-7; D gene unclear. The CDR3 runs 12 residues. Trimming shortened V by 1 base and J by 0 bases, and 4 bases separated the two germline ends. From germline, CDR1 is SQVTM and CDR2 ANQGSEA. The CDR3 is CSVEVVSYEQYF. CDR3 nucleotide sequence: TGCAGCGTTGAAGTAGTCTCCTACGAGCAGTACTTC.

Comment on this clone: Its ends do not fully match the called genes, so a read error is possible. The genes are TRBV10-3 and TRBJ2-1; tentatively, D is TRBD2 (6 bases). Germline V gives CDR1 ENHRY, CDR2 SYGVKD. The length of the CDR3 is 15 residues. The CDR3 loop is CVIRRAGSSYNEQFF. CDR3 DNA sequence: TGTGTCATCAGGAGGGCCGGGAGCTCCTACAATGAGCAGTTCTTC.

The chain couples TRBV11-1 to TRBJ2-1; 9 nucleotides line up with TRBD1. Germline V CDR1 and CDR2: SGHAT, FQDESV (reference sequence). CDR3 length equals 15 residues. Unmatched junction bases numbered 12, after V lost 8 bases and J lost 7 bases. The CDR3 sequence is CASGPGQGFLNEQFF. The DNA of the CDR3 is TGTGCCAGCGGCCCGGGACAGGGCTTTTTAAATGAGCAGTTCTTC.

The chain's CDR3 is CASSSALAGPYEQYF. In DNA, the CDR3 is TGTGCCAGCAGTTCGGCTCTAGCGGGGCCCTACGAGCAGTACTTC. This chain uses TRBV27 with TRBJ2-7; 9 bases are a match to TRBD2. The CDR3 has 15 amino acids. Germline CDR1 reads MNHEY; CDR2 reads SMNVEV (reference sequence). V was clipped by 4 bases and J by 2 bases; unmatched bases: 6.

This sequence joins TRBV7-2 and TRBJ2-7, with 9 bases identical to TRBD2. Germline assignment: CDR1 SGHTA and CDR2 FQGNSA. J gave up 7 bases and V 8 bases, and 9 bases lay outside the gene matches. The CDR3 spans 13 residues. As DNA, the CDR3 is TGTGCCAGCCAAAGCGGGGGGAGGGGAGAGCAGTACTTC. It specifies CASQSGGRGEQYF.

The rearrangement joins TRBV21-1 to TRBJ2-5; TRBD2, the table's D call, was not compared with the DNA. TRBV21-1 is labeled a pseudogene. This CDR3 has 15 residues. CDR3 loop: CASPSPGDVAETQYF. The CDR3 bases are TGTGCCAGCCCGAGCCCAGGTGACGTAGCGGAGACCCAGTACTTC.

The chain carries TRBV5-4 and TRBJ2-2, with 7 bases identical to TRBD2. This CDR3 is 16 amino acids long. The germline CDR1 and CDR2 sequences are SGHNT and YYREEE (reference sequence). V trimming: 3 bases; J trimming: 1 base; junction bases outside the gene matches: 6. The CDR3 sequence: CASSSPRGENTGELFF. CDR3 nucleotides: TGTGCCAGCAGCTCCCCCCGGGGGGAGAACACCGGGGAGCTGTTTTTT. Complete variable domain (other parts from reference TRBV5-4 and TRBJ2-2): ETGVTQSPTHLIKTRGQQVTLRCSSQSGHNTVSWYQQALGQGPQFIFQYYREEENGRGNFPPRFSGLQFPNYSSELNVNALELDDSALYLCASSSPRGENTGELFFGEGSRLTVL.

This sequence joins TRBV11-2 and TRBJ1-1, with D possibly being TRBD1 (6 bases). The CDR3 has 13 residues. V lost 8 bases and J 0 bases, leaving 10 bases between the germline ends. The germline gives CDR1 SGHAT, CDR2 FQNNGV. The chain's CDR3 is CASGTGMNTEAFF. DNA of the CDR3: TGTGCCAGCGGTACAGGGATGAACACTGAAGCTTTCTTT.

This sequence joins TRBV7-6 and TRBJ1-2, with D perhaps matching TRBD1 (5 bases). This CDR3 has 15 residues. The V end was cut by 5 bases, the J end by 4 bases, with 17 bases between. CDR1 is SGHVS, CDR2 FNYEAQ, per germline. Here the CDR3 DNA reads TGTGCCAGCAGCCGTACGGACGGGGGATCCTATGGCTACACCTTC. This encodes CASSRTDGGSYGYTF.

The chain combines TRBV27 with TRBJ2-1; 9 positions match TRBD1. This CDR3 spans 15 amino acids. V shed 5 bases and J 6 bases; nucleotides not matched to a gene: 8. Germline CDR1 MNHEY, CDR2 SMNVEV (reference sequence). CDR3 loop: CASSTRDRAINEQFF. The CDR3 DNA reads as TGTGCCAGCAGTACCCGGGACAGGGCCATCAATGAGCAGTTCTTC.

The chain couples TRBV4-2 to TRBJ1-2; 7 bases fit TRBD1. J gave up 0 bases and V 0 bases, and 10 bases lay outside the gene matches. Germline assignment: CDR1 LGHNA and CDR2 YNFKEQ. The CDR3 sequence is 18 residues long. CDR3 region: CASSQDLGQRGANYGYTF. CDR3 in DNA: TGTGCCAGCAGCCAAGACTTGGGACAGAGGGGGGCTAACTATGGCTACACCTTC.

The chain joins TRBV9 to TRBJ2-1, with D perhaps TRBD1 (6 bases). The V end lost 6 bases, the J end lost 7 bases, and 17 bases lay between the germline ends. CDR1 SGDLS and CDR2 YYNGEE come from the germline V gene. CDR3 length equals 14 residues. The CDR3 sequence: CASTSGDGFNEQFF. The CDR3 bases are TGTGCCAGCACCTCAGGGGATGGGTTTAATGAGCAGTTCTTC.

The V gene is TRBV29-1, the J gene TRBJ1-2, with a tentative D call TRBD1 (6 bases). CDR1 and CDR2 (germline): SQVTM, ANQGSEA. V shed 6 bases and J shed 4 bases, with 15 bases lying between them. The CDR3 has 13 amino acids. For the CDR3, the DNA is TGCAGCGTCCGGGACACTGTCCCCTATGGCTACACCTTC. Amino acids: CSVRDTVPYGYTF.

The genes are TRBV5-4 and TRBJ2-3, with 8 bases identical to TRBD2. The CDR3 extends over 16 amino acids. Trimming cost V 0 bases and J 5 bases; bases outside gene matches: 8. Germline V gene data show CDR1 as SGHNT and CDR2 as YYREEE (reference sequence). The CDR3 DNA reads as TGTGCCAGCAGCTTGGGCCCCAGCGGGGGCGGAGATACGCAGTATTTT. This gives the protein CASSLGPSGGGDTQYF.

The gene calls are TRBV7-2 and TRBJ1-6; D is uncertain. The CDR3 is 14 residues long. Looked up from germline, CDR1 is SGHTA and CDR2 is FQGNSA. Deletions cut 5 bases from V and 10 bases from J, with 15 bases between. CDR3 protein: CASSLGGLGSPLHF. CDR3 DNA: TGTGCCAGCAGCCTAGGAGGGCTTGGGTCACCCCTCCACTTT. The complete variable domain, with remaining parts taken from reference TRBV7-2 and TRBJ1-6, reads GAGVSQSPSNKVTEKGKDVELRCDPISGHTALYWYRQSLGQGLEFLIYFQGNSAPDKSGLPSDRFSAERTGGSVSTLTIQRTQQEDSAVYLCASSLGGLGSPLHFGNGTRLTVT.

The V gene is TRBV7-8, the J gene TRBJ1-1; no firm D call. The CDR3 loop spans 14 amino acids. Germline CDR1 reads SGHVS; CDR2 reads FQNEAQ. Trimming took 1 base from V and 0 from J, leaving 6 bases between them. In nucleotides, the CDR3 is TGTGCCAGCAGCTTAGTCAGGTTGAACACTGAAGCTTTCTTT. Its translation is CASSLVRLNTEAFF.

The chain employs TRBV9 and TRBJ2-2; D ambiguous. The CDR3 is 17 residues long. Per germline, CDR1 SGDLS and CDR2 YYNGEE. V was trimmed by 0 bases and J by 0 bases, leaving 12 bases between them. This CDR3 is CASSVVGHESNTGELFF. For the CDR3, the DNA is TGTGCCAGCAGCGTAGTCGGTCACGAGTCGAACACCGGGGAGCTGTTTTTT.

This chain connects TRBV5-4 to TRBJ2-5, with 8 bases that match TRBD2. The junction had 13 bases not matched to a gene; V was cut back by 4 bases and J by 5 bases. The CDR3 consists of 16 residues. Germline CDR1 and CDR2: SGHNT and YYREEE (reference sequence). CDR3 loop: CASSGFRRGDRETQYF. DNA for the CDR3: TGTGCCAGCAGCGGCTTTCGGCGGGGGGATCGCGAGACCCAGTACTTC.

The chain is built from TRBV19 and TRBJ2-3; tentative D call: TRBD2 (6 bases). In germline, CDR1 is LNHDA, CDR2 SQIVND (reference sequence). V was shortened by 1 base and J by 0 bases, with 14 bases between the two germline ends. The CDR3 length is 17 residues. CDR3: CASSIVGGVTSTDTQYF. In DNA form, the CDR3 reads TGTGCCAGTAGTATAGTGGGGGGAGTTACTAGCACAGATACGCAGTATTTT.

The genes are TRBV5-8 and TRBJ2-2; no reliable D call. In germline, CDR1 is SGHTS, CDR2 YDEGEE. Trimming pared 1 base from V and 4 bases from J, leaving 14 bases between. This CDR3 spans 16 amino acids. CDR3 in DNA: TGTGCCAGCAGCTTGCCTCGGGTTTTGAGCACCGGGGAGCTGTTTTTT. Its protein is CASSLPRVLSTGELFF.

The CDR3 region is CASSTGQRSYNSPLHF. The CDR3 coding sequence is TGTGCCAGCAGCACCGGACAGCGCTCCTATAATTCACCCCTCCACTTT. The J gene is TRBJ1-6, the V gene TRBV5-4, with TRBD1 as a possible D gene (6 bases). The length of the CDR3 is 16 residues. V dropped 4 bases and J dropped 0 bases, with 11 bases sitting between them. Germline V CDR1 and CDR2: SGHNT, YYREEE (reference sequence).

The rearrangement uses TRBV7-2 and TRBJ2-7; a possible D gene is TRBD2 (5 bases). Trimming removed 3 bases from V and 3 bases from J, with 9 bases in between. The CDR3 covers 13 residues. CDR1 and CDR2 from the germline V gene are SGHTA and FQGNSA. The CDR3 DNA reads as TGTGCCAGCAGCTTTAAGAGCGGCTACGAGCAGTACTTC. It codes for CASSFKSGYEQYF.

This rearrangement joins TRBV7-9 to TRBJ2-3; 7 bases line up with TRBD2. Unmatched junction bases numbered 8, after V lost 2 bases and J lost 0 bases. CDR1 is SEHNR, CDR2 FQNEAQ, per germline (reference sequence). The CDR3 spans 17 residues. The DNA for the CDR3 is TGTGCCAGCAGCTTATTTTCTACGGGGGGAAGCACAGATACGCAGTATTTT. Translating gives CASSLFSTGGSTDTQYF.

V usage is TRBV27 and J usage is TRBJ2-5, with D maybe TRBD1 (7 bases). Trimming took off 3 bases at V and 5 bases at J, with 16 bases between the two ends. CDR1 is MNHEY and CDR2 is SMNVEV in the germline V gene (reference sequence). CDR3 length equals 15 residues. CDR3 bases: TGTGCCAGCAGTTTCACAGGGGTCGGGGGCGAGACCCAGTACTTC. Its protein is CASSFTGVGGETQYF.

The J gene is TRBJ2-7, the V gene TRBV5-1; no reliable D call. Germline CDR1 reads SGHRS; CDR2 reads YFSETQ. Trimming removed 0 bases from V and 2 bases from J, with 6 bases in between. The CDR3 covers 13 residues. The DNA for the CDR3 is TGCGCCAGCAGCTTGGCCCAAACCTACGAGCAGTACTTC. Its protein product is CASSLAQTYEQYF.